This T cell receptor beta chain was sequenced during a study of quantifying T cell responses using KT2 cells. Study in general: Reverse transcription used primers in the TCR alpha and beta constant regions.

After removal of 1 base from V and 4 bases from J, the junction contained 8 bases not matched to a gene. The CDR3 is 16 residues long. This clonotype was seen a few times. Each cDNA got a UMI-containing oligo ligated at its 3' end. The first PCR ran about 4 cycles with an equimolar RC1.1 and RC1.2 beta primer mix. TCR alpha and beta chains were handled separately starting at the second PCR. TCRdb recomputed calls from the UMI-ligation and nested PCR reads with MiXCR, one row per CDR3 protein. The table includes 25,000 to 35,000 distinct CDR3 sequences, 6% to 9.5% detected once. Unfractionated PBMC were spiked with known numbers of KT2 clone cells.

The sequence came from a human donor. The chain links TRBV12-3 or TRBV12-4 to TRBJ1-2, with 8 bases aligning to TRBD1. Material for sequencing was PBMCs spiked with cells of the T cell clone KT2. The CDR3 region has the DNA TGTGCCAGCAGTTTAGGAGGGCCCCAGGGGGCCTATGGCTACACCTTC. Its translation is CASSLGGPQGAYGYTF.